This T cell receptor (beta chain) is drawn from a study of cytomegalovirus exposure and HLA in healthy donors. With 60 Vbeta and 13 Jbeta primers, the PCR was carried out. This table comes from immunoSEQ multiplex PCR, and its TCRdb copy is limited to in-frame clones, with some not included. The sample includes around 180,000 clones, 78% seen only once; the top ten take roughly 13%. V was pared by 6 bases and J by 6 bases, with 4 bases of the junction left unmatched. Germline loops: CDR1 SQVTM, CDR2 ANQGSEA. The CDR3 has 13 amino acids. Source material: PBMCs. The source is a woman between 45 and 65 years old in good health and CMV-seropositive. V gene TRBV29-1 combines with J gene TRBJ2-2; 10 bases map to TRBD1. In nucleotides, the CDR3 is TGCAGCGTCGGGACAGGGGAATCCGGGGAGCTGTTTTTT. Translating gives CSVGTGESGELFF.